These 4 T cell receptor beta chains came from one sample sequenced in a study of spatial heterogeneity in lung cancer (dated by TCRdb to the late 2010s). The label giving this sample's time point can be read as: sample taken at primary tumor resection. On the study overall, not on this receptor specifically: The tumor nonsynonymous mutation count correlated with the number of expanded alpha and beta TCRs within the tumor.

The library was built by means of 5' RACE. Sequenced on a NextSeq 500. Starting from the raw public reads, TCRdb applied fastp trimming at Q25, assembled clones with MiXCR and retained in-frame beta chains. When rows share a CDR3 protein, they turn into one entry using the most common DNA and genes. In all, the sample holds about 6,500 distinct CDR3 sequences, and 13% of those were seen once. The top ten constitute about 7.3% of the sample. Their antigens are not known. This material consisted of lung tumor tissue, taken at surgery. Source of these receptors: a male donor with early-stage non-small cell lung cancer.

Judged by abundance, this clonotype is medium-sized. This beta chain lies outside the target of a library built for alpha chains; its clone size means little. J is TRBJ2-7 and V is TRBV10-3, with unresolved D. CDR3 length: 11 residues. Germline CDR1 and CDR2: ENHRY and SYGVKD. Between the trimmed V and J ends, which lost 7 bases and 3 bases, there was a span of 7 bases. CDR3 sequence (DNA): TGTGCCATCAAGGACGGCTACGAGCAGTACTTC. Translated: CAIKDGYEQYF.

This clonotype was recorded many times. This beta chain came through as a stray read in a library set up for alpha chains, and its size says little. The chain links TRBV4-3 to TRBJ2-1; D not certain. CDR1 and CDR2 (germline): LGHNA, YSLEER. V was shortened by 0 bases and J by 0 bases, with 6 bases between the two germline ends. The CDR3 has 15 residues. CDR3 residues: CASSQDWGSYNEQFF. For the CDR3, the DNA is TGCGCCAGCAGCCAAGATTGGGGCTCCTACAATGAGCAGTTCTTC.

Many counts were recorded for this clonotype. This beta chain was picked up by a library intended for alpha chains and is off target, so its count carries little meaning. The J gene is TRBJ2-3, the V gene TRBV12-3 or TRBV12-4, with 11 bases identical to TRBD2. With V trimmed by 2 bases and J by 6 bases, 7 bases remained unmatched. The CDR3 spans 16 residues. CDR3 residues: CASSLSTSGRRDTQYF. The CDR3 DNA follows: TGTGCCAGCAGTTTATCCACTAGCGGGAGAAGGGATACGCAGTATTTT.

Comment on this clonotype: This beta chain is an unintended read in a library built for alpha chains; its size means little. The gene calls are TRBV24-1 and TRBJ1-1; possible D gene TRBD1, 5 bases. CDR3 length: 13 amino acids. The V gene's germline CDR1 is KGHDR and CDR2 SFDVKD. V was pared by 7 bases and J by 4 bases, with 12 bases between. The CDR3 loop is CATRLGEGTEAFF. The CDR3 region has the DNA TGTGCCACCAGGTTAGGGGAGGGCACTGAAGCTTTCTTT.